This T cell receptor (beta chain) appears in the sequencing data of a study of early T cells in non-severe SARS-CoV-2 infection. The wider study: Sequenced bulk RNA came from whole blood that was unsorted, and chains were unpaired. The study's findings and limits: VDJdb-based matching was biased toward anti-spike CD8 responses and missed private and CD4 specificities.

This clonotype was counted many times. The antigen remains unidentified. Individual cDNA molecules were tagged with unique molecular identifiers, the study reported. TCRdb used MiXCR to reprocess the 5' RACE reads, holding one entry per CDR3 protein. This table holds roughly 29,000 distinct CDR3 sequences, roughly 5.7% found once. The sequence was obtained from an adult who was a healthcare worker with PCR-confirmed SARS-CoV-2 infection or an uninfected control (not recorded which). Sequenced input: whole blood.

CDR3 protein: CASTENTYEQYF. In DNA, the CDR3 is TGTGCCAGCACCGAGAATACCTACGAGCAGTACTTC. The rearrangement links TRBV12-3 or TRBV12-4 to TRBJ2-7; D unclear. V shed 7 bases and J shed 2 bases, with 9 bases lying between them. The CDR3 contains 12 residues.